What follows are 9 T cell receptor beta chains derived from one specimen sequenced in a study of post-analysis software for immune sequencing data. Study-level results: Higher frequency in patients than in controls was seen for roughly five TRBV segments, with TRBV5-6, TRBV5-1 and TRBV20-1 among them.

Unique-molecular-identifier-tagged TCR beta cDNA libraries were used. MiXCR, applied by TCRdb to the PCR reads, yields one record per CDR3 protein. The table includes about 210,000 distinct CDR3 sequences, around 29% detected once. The antigens these receptors bind are not known. The sequenced sample consisted of blood. These receptors were obtained from a girl aged 2 to 17 with multiple sclerosis.

The CDR3 loop reads CATTDGDPYEQYF. The CDR3 coding sequence is TGTGCCACCACAGACGGGGATCCCTACGAGCAGTACTTC. This rearrangement joins TRBV6-4 to TRBJ2-7; D might be TRBD2 (5 bases). Germline V gene lookup returns CDR1 MRHNA and CDR2 SNTAGT. CDR3 size: 13 residues. V dropped 10 bases and J dropped 2 bases, with 15 bases sitting between them.

There are a few counts of this clonotype. V gene TRBV29-1 combines with J gene TRBJ2-3; no clear D gene. The CDR3 extends over 15 amino acids. Trimming removed 4 bases at V and 0 bases at J, with 14 bases between. From germline, CDR1 is SQVTM and CDR2 ANQGSEA. CDR3 amino acids: CSVVGATPSTDTQYF. The CDR3 DNA follows: TGCAGCGTTGTAGGAGCGACCCCCAGCACAGATACGCAGTATTTT.

A word on this clonotype: A much larger clone lies one base from this, so it may be a read error. V and J are TRBV5-1 and TRBJ2-3, with a possible D match to TRBD2 (5 bases). V gave up 0 bases and J gave up 2 bases, with 10 bases separating them. This CDR3 region has 15 residues. Germline V gene lookup returns CDR1 SGHRS and CDR2 YFSETQ. The CDR3 is CASSLGGHSTDTQYF. The CDR3 nucleotides are TGCGCCAGCAGCTTGGGAGGGCACTCCACAGATACGCAGTATTTT.

This sequence joins TRBV4-2 and TRBJ1-5; a possible D gene is TRBD1 (5 bases). V lost 1 base and J 1 base, leaving 23 bases between the germline ends. The CDR3 runs 20 residues. The germline V gene encodes CDR1 LGHNA and CDR2 YNFKEQ. The DNA of the CDR3 is TGTGCCAGCAGCCAAGGGCCCCAGGGACCTCATATGGGGAGCAATCAGCCCCAGCATTTT. Protein product: CASSQGPQGPHMGSNQPQHF.

The chain joins TRBV5-1 to TRBJ1-1, with a tentative D call TRBD1 (6 bases). This CDR3 is built from 16 residues. V gave up 2 bases and J gave up 0 bases, with 14 bases separating them. Germline V CDR1 and CDR2: SGHRS, YFSETQ. The CDR3 here is CASSFGQSLMNTEAFF. The CDR3 DNA reads as TGCGCCAGCAGCTTTGGACAGTCCTTAATGAACACTGAAGCTTTCTTT.

On this clonotype itself: Just one base apart from a much larger clone, this may be a read error. The rearrangement joins TRBV20-1 to TRBJ2-3, with TRBD1 matching over 9 bases. CDR3 length: 16 residues. J was trimmed by 3 bases and V by 5 bases; bases with no gene match: 12. The germline gives CDR1 DFQATT, CDR2 SNEGSKA (reference sequence). The chain's CDR3 is CSAGMDRGSWTDTQYF. DNA for the CDR3: TGCAGTGCTGGGATGGACAGGGGATCATGGACAGATACGCAGTATTTT.

The CDR3 is CASSQDPTGVNEKLFF. The CDR3 DNA reads TGTGCCAGCAGCCAAGATCCTACGGGTGTTAATGAAAAACTGTTTTTT. The chain is built from TRBV14 and TRBJ1-4; D gene unclear. The ends were cut back, 0 bases at V and 4 bases at J, with 12 bases in the middle. The CDR3 has 16 residues. Per the germline V gene, CDR1 is SGHDN and CDR2 is FVKESK. Filled out from reference TRBV14 and TRBJ1-4, the complete variable domain reads EAGVTQFPSHSVIEKGQTVTLRCDPISGHDNLYWYRRVMGKEIKFLLHFVKESKQDESGMPNNRFLAERTGGTYSTLKVQPAELEDSGVYFCASSQDPTGVNEKLFFGSGTQLSVL.

There are many counts of this clonotype. The chain joins TRBV27 to TRBJ2-3; tentatively, D is TRBD1 (5 bases). The germline CDR1 and CDR2 sequences are MNHEY and SMNVEV (reference sequence). Between the trimmed V and J ends, which lost 6 bases and 2 bases, there was a span of 21 bases. The CDR3 extends over 17 amino acids. The CDR3 loop reads CASSVFPGLEDTDTQYF. CDR3 in DNA: TGTGCCAGCAGCGTTTTTCCAGGGCTAGAAGACACAGATACGCAGTATTTT.

This clonotype has only a few counts. The chain recombines TRBV3-1 with TRBJ1-1; the D gene is possibly TRBD1 (5 bases). Trimming stripped 0 bases from V and 4 bases from J, with 9 bases between. The CDR3 is 14 residues long. Germline V lookup: CDR1 LGHDT, CDR2 YNNKEL (reference sequence). The CDR3 spells CASSQDPGGTEAFF. For the CDR3, the DNA is TGTGCCAGCAGCCAAGATCCCGGGGGCACTGAAGCTTTCTTT.